Sequencing of this T cell receptor (beta chain) was carried out in a study of identical twins. Overall study findings and caveats: Models, which agreed with sharing between unrelated individuals, nonetheless underestimated the out-of-frame TCR alpha sharing seen in monozygotic twins.

TCRdb recomputed calls from the 5' RACE reads with MiXCR, one row per CDR3 protein. In the table there are 350,000 to 450,000 distinct CDR3 sequences, about 18% of which are singletons. Many counts were recorded for this clonotype. Antigen unknown. Germline CDR1 reads ENHRY; CDR2 reads SYGVKD. The CDR3 spans 17 residues. V lost 0 bases, J lost 1 base, and 7 bases stayed unmatched. The chain recombines TRBV10-3 with TRBJ2-3; TRBD1 aligns across 7 bases. The clonotype was recovered from a man aged 50 to 60 in good health. The sequenced material came from naive T cells sorted from blood. The CDR3 DNA follows: TGTGCCATCAGTGAGTCGGGGACAGTTTTAGGCACAGATACGCAGTATTTT. Translated, it gives CAISESGTVLGTDTQYF.